The clone carrying this T cell receptor (beta chain) has more than one count but fewer than ten. Its specificity is not known. Measured with immunoSEQ multiplex PCR; TCRdb has only the in-frame clones, and not every one. Among about 88,000 clones, approximately 87% were seen once, and the ten largest hold around 0.11%. The data were taken from a study of graft-versus-host responses after intestinal transplantation. The overall study: Once they had received anti-thymocyte globulin induction, all recipients took tacrolimus and steroids for approximately 3 years.

V lost 0 bases and J lost 5, with 14 bases in between. Germline V lookup: CDR1 SGHRS, CDR2 YFSETQ. CDR3 length: 16 amino acids. Study-wide points: Early post-transplant HvG declines were associated with peak circulating GvH clone levels.

The receptor was derived from a human donor who received an intestinal transplant. The sequences come from unstimulated CD4+ T cells sorted from spleen or lymph node cells, collected before intestinal transplant. The chain has TRBV5-1 and TRBJ2-2; a possible D gene is TRBD1 (7 bases). As DNA, the CDR3 is TGCGCCAGCAGCTTGGATTACAGGGGAGGAACCGGGGAGCTGTTTTTT. Its translation: CASSLDYRGGTGELFF.